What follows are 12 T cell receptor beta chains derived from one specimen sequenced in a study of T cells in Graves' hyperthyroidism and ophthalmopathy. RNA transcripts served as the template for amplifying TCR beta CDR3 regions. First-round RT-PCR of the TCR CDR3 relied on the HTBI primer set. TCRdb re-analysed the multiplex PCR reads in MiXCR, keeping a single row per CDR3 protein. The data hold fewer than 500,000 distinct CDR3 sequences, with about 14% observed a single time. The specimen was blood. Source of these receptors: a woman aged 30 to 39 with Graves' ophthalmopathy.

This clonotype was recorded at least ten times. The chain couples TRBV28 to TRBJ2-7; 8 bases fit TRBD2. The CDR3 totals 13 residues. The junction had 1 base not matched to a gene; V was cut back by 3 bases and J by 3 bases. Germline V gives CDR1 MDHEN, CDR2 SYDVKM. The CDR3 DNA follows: TGTGCCAGCAGTTTCGGGGGGGTCTACGAGCAGTACTTC. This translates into CASSFGGVYEQYF. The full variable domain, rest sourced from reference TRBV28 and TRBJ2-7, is DVKVTQSSRYLVKRTGEKVFLECVQDMDHENMFWYRQDPGLGLRLIYFSYDVKMKEKGDIPEGYSVSREKKERFSLILESASTNQTSMYLCASSFGGVYEQYFGPGTRLTVT.

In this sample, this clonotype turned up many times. The CDR3 nucleotides read TGTGCCAGCAGCTTAGATCCAGGGGTGAATCGAGCCAAAAACATTCAGTACTTC. Translating gives CASSLDPGVNRAKNIQYF. The genes are TRBV7-2 and TRBJ2-4; D is possibly TRBD1 (6 bases). Germline-derived CDR1 and CDR2 are SGHTA and FQGNSA. V gave up 1 base and J gave up 0 bases, with 16 bases separating them. The CDR3 has 18 residues.

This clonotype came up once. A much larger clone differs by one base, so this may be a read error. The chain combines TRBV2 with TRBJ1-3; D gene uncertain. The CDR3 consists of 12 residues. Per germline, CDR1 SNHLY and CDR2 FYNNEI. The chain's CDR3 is CAGSEFGNTIYF. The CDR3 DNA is TGTGCCGGCAGTGAATTTGGAAACACCATATATTTT.

As DNA, the CDR3 is TGTGCCAGCAGCTTGGCCCCCGGCGTTTCTGGAAACACCATATATTTT. Amino acids: CASSLAPGVSGNTIYF. V usage is TRBV5-5 and J usage is TRBJ1-3, with D hard to call. V dropped 0 bases and J dropped 1 base, with 11 bases sitting between them. The CDR3 loop spans 16 amino acids. Germline V gene data show CDR1 as SGHKS and CDR2 as YYEKEE (reference sequence).

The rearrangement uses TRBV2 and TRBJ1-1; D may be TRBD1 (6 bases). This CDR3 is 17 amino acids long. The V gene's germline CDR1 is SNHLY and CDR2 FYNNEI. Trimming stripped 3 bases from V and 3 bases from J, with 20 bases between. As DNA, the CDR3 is TGTGCCAGCAGTGATAACGGGGGGGGCGCGAAGGACACTGAAGCTTTCTTT. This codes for CASSDNGGGAKDTEAFF.

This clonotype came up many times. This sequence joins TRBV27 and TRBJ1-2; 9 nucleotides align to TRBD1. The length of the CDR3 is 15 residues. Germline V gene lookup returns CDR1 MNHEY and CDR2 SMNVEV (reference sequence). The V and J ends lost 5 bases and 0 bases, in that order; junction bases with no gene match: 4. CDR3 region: CASSGTGQANYGYTF. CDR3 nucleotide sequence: TGTGCCAGCAGTGGGACAGGGCAAGCTAACTATGGCTACACCTTC.

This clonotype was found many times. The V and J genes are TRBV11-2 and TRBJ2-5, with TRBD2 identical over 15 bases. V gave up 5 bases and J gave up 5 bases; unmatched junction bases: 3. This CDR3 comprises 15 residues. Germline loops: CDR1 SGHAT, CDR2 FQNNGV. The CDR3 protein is CASSRTSGGGETQYF. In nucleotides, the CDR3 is TGTGCCAGCAGCCGGACTAGCGGGGGGGGCGAGACCCAGTACTTC.

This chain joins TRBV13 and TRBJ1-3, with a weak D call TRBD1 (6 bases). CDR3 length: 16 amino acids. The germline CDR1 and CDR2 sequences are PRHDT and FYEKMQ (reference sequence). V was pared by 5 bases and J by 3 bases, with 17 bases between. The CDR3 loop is CASSQNPGQSGNTIYF. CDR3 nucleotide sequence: TGTGCCAGCAGCCAGAATCCGGGACAAAGTGGAAACACCATATATTTT.

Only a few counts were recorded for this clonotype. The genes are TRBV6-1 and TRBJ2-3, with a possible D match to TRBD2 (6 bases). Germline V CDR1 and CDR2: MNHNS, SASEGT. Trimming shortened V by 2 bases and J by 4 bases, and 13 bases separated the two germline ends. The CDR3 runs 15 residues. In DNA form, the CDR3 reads TGTGCCAGCAGTGAAAACCCACCTAGCGCAGATACGCAGTATTTT. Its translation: CASSENPPSADTQYF.

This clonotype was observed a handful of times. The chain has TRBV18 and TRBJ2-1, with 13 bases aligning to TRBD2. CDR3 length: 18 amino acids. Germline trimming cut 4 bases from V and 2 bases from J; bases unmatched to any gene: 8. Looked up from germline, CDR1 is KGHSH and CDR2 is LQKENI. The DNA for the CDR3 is TGTGCCAGCTCACTTCGGACTAGCGGGGGATCGACCTACAATGAGCAGTTCTTC. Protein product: CASSLRTSGGSTYNEQFF.

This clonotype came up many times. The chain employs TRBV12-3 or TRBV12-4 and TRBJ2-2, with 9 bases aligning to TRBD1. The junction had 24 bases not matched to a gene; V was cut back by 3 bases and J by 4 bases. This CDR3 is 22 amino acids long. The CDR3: CASSFISRVDTGGVRRTGELFF. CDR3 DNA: TGTGCCAGCAGTTTTATTTCGAGGGTTGATACAGGGGGCGTTCGTCGCACCGGGGAGCTGTTTTTT.

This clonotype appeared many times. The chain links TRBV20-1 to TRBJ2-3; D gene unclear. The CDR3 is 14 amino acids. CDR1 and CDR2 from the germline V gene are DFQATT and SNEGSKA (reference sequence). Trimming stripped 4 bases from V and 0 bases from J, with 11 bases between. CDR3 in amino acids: CSANTPTSTDTQYF. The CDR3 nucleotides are TGCAGTGCTAATACGCCGACTAGCACAGATACGCAGTATTTT.